This passage covers 10 T cell receptor beta chains from one sample sequenced in a study of graft-versus-host responses after intestinal transplantation. The protocol was immunoSEQ multiplex PCR, while the TCRdb copy is restricted to in-frame clones and leaves out a portion. The table has about 90,000 clones, roughly 91% seen once; the top ten hold 0.95% to 1.3%. Their specific antigens are unknown. The sequencing here drew on unstimulated CD8+ T cells sorted from spleen or lymph node cells, taken before transplant. The receptor source for this set is a human donor who was the organ donor for an intestinal transplant.

V and J are TRBV11-2 and TRBJ2-1; the D is unclear. The germline gives CDR1 SGHAT, CDR2 FQNNGV. The CDR3 spans 11 residues. V lost 5 bases to trimming and J lost 7 bases, with 6 bases between them. The CDR3 sequence is CASSPRNEQFF. The CDR3 DNA sequence: TGTGCCAGCAGCCCCAGGAATGAGCAGTTCTTC.

The chain couples TRBV11-2 to TRBJ2-3; the match to TRBD2 covers 11 bases. The junction had 7 bases not matched to a gene; V was cut back by 5 bases and J by 0 bases. This CDR3 is built from 17 residues. CDR1 is SGHAT and CDR2 is FQNNGV in the germline V gene. The CDR3 sequence is CASSRKLAGGSTDTQYF. The CDR3 DNA follows: TGTGCCAGCAGCCGCAAGCTAGCGGGAGGAAGCACAGATACGCAGTATTTT.

This sequence joins TRBV7-8 and TRBJ2-5; 7 nucleotides agree with TRBD2. With the DNA end fitting TRBJ2-7 better, the J assignment may be wrong. This CDR3 has 14 residues. Germline CDR1 is SGHVS and CDR2 is FQNEAQ. The CDR3 region has the DNA TGTGCCAGCAGCTTAGCGTCTAGCGGCTACGAGCAGTACTTC. Translation gives CASSLASSGYEQYF.

This rearrangement joins TRBV13 to TRBJ2-7; tentative D call: TRBD1 (6 bases). Germline V gene sequence: CDR1 PRHDT, CDR2 FYEKMQ (reference sequence). V was clipped by 2 bases and J by 0 bases, with 11 bases between them. This CDR3 has 15 amino acids. The DNA for the CDR3 is TGTGCCAGCAGCTTAAGACAGGAAAACTCCTACGAGCAGTACTTC. This gives the protein CASSLRQENSYEQYF.

The chain uses TRBV4-3 and TRBJ1-1; D gene unclear. Trimming pared 4 bases from V and 0 bases from J, leaving 18 bases between. Germline values: CDR1 LGHNA, CDR2 YSLEER. CDR3 length: 17 amino acids. In DNA form, the CDR3 reads TGCGCCAGCAGCCTCGGCTACACCGGAGGGATGAACACTGAAGCTTTCTTT. Protein: CASSLGYTGGMNTEAFF.

The CDR3 DNA is TGTGCCAGCAGCCAGGGCAACCACTACAATGAGCAGTTCTTC. As protein: CASSQGNHYNEQFF. The rearrangement links TRBV7-9 to TRBJ2-1; a possible D gene is TRBD1 (5 bases). CDR1 SEHNR and CDR2 FQNEAQ come from the germline V gene (reference sequence). V dropped 5 bases and J dropped 3 bases, with 11 bases sitting between them. This CDR3 spans 14 amino acids. Full variable domain (outside the CDR3, taken from reference TRBV7-9 and TRBJ2-1): DTGVSQNPRHKITKRGQNVTFRCDPISEHNRLYWYRQTLGQGPEFLTYFQNEAQLEKSRLLSDRFSAERPKGSFSTLEIQRTEQGDSAMYLCASSQGNHYNEQFFGPGTRLTVL.

CDR3 sequence: CATSRDYVGQNVYTQYF. CDR3 DNA sequence: TGTGCCACCAGCAGAGATTATGTCGGACAGAACGTTTATACGCAGTATTTT. The J gene is TRBJ2-3, the V gene TRBV15; TRBD1 might be the D (6 bases). The CDR3 length is 17 residues. Germline values: CDR1 LNHNV, CDR2 YYDKDF (reference sequence). Trimming took 0 bases from V and 7 from J, leaving 20 bases between them.

The gene calls are TRBV7-9 and TRBJ1-2; TRBD1 might be the D (6 bases). The germline CDR1 and CDR2 sequences are SEHNR and FQNEAQ (reference sequence). The V and J ends lost 4 bases and 2 bases respectively, with 11 bases between them. The CDR3 consists of 14 residues. The CDR3 region is CASSSGTGNYGYTF. For the CDR3, the DNA is TGTGCCAGCAGCTCCGGAACAGGGAACTATGGCTACACCTTC.

The CDR3 sequence is CASSLSIGKNIQYF. Written as DNA, the CDR3 is TGTGCCAGCAGCTTGTCGATCGGGAAAAACATTCAGTACTTC. V usage is TRBV5-6 and J usage is TRBJ2-4; D is unresolved. Trimming left V 1 base short and J 4 bases short, with 9 bases between. This CDR3 region has 14 residues. Per germline, CDR1 SGHDT and CDR2 YYEEEE.

The rearrangement joins TRBV28 to TRBJ2-7; the D gene is possibly TRBD2 (5 bases). The CDR3 has 14 residues. Germline V gene lookup returns CDR1 MDHEN and CDR2 SYDVKM. V was cut by 2 bases and J by 2 bases, with 10 bases left in between. The CDR3 reads CASSLVLAPYEQYF. CDR3 bases: TGTGCCAGCAGTTTAGTCCTAGCCCCCTACGAGCAGTACTTC.